This entry lists 23 T cell receptor beta chains sequenced from one sample in a study of early T cells in non-severe SARS-CoV-2 infection. Using its own MiXCR run on the 5' RACE reads, TCRdb lists one record per CDR3 protein. The repertoire includes approximately 70,000 distinct CDR3 sequences, approximately 10% of them detected once, and around 6% sits in the top ten. Sequencing was performed on whole blood, taken at baseline. These TCRs come from an adult who was a healthcare worker with PCR-confirmed SARS-CoV-2 infection or an uninfected control (not recorded which).

The chain links TRBV12-3 or TRBV12-4 to TRBJ2-4; 8 positions match TRBD2. V shed 6 bases, J shed 3 bases, and the junction held 7 bases outside the gene matches. This CDR3 is built from 15 residues. The CDR3 DNA reads TGTGCCAGCAGCCCGTCGGCGGGGGGCAAAAACATTCAGTACTTC. Amino acid sequence: CASSPSAGGKNIQYF.

The rearrangement joins TRBV25-1 to TRBJ2-7; no clear D. The germline V gene encodes CDR1 MGHDK and CDR2 SYGVNS. This CDR3 region has 12 residues. Trimming left V 3 bases short and J 2 bases short, with 5 bases between. CDR3: CASSDRTYEQYF. The CDR3 DNA follows: TGTGCCAGCAGTGATAGAACCTACGAGCAGTACTTC.

In this sample, this clonotype turned up a few times. The chain joins TRBV6-1 to TRBJ2-3; 10 nucleotides line up with TRBD2. The CDR3 sequence is 15 residues long. V lost 7 bases, J lost 4 bases, and 8 bases stayed unmatched. CDR1 and CDR2 from the germline V gene are MNHNS and SASEGT. CDR3 DNA sequence: TGTGCCAGCATTGTACTAGCGGGGACCGCAGATACGCAGTATTTT. This gives the protein CASIVLAGTADTQYF.

This clonotype was seen a few times. This rearrangement joins TRBV4-2 to TRBJ2-3, with a weak D call TRBD2 (5 bases). V lost 4 bases to trimming and J lost 0 bases, with 17 bases between them. The CDR3 totals 17 residues. Germline CDR1 reads LGHNA; CDR2 reads YNFKEQ. CDR3 bases: TGTGCCAGCAGCCCCCAAGGGCCGGGGTCTAGCACAGATACGCAGTATTTT. Its translation is CASSPQGPGSSTDTQYF.

The sample holds a few counts of this clonotype. The chain is built from TRBV7-6 and TRBJ2-3, with D tentatively TRBD1 or TRBD2 (6 bases each). CDR1 is SGHVS and CDR2 is FNYEAQ in the germline V gene. The CDR3 loop spans 16 amino acids. Trimming took off 2 bases at V and 0 bases at J, with 12 bases between the two ends. The CDR3 DNA sequence: TGTGCCAGCAGCTTAAGCCTCGGGGGCAGCACAGATACGCAGTATTTT. This codes for CASSLSLGGSTDTQYF.

This clonotype has ten or more counts. This CDR3 is CSVSGTGGDGYTF. For the CDR3, the DNA is TGCAGCGTGTCCGGGACAGGGGGCGACGGCTACACCTTC. The chain employs TRBV29-1 and TRBJ1-2; 12 nucleotides match TRBD1. The CDR3 runs 13 residues. V shed 6 bases, J shed 8 bases, and the junction held 7 bases outside the gene matches. The germline gives CDR1 SQVTM, CDR2 ANQGSEA.

This clonotype was observed at least ten times. This chain links TRBV18 with TRBJ2-7; maybe TRBD2 (5 bases). The CDR3 length is 13 residues. The V end lost 4 bases, the J end lost 4 bases, and 11 bases lay between the germline ends. Per the germline V gene, CDR1 is KGHSH and CDR2 is LQKENI. The CDR3 region is CASSRGFQYEQYF. Here the CDR3 DNA reads TGTGCCAGCTCACGAGGGTTTCAGTACGAGCAGTACTTC.

This clonotype was picked up many times. The chain uses TRBV27 and TRBJ2-3, with TRBD2 identical over 8 bases. Per the germline V gene, CDR1 is MNHEY and CDR2 is SMNVEV (reference sequence). The CDR3 runs 17 residues. The V and J ends lost 5 bases and 0 bases, in that order; junction bases with no gene match: 10. The CDR3 loop is CASSGSGIAVSTDTQYF. In DNA form, the CDR3 reads TGTGCCAGCAGTGGTAGCGGGATAGCTGTTAGCACAGATACGCAGTATTTT.

There are many counts of this clonotype. This sequence joins TRBV19 and TRBJ2-2; TRBD2 matches at 7 bases. The CDR3 has 16 amino acids. The V gene's germline CDR1 is LNHDA and CDR2 SQIVND (reference sequence). V lost 5 bases and J lost 7; bases outside the gene matches: 13. The CDR3 loop is CASSLSPAGVRGELFF. For the CDR3, the DNA is TGTGCCAGTAGTCTATCCCCGGCGGGGGTTCGCGGGGAGCTGTTTTTT.

This clonotype was observed a few times. The rearrangement links TRBV29-1 to TRBJ2-3, with D hard to call. V lost 4 bases and J 4 bases, leaving 3 bases between the germline ends. The CDR3 is 10 amino acids. In germline, CDR1 is SQVTM, CDR2 ANQGSEA. DNA of the CDR3: TGCAGCGTTGGACCAGATACGCAGTATTTT. It encodes CSVGPDTQYF.

This clonotype was seen only a few times. CDR3 DNA: TGTGCCAGCAGTTCCAGGGGGCCGGTTCAGCCCCAGCATTTT. It codes for CASSSRGPVQPQHF. This chain connects TRBV12-3 or TRBV12-4 to TRBJ1-5; the match to TRBD1 covers 8 bases. The J segment lost 6 bases and the V segment lost 4 bases, leaving 5 bases of the junction unmatched. There are 14 residues in the CDR3.

This clonotype showed up just a few times. The rearrangement links TRBV28 to TRBJ1-2; weak D call: TRBD1 (5 bases). The length of the CDR3 is 13 residues. Trimming removed 4 bases from V and 4 bases from J, with 10 bases in between. Germline CDR1 and CDR2: MDHEN and SYDVKM. The CDR3 protein is CASSSRDSYGYTF. CDR3 in DNA: TGTGCCAGCAGTTCCAGGGATAGCTATGGCTACACCTTC.

This chain connects TRBV10-3 to TRBJ2-3; 10 bases fit TRBD2. CDR3 length equals 13 residues. Trimming removed 10 bases from V and 4 bases from J; junction bases left unmatched: 5. Germline V gene lookup returns CDR1 ENHRY and CDR2 SYGVKD. The CDR3 loop is CATLAGVSDTQYF. The DNA of the CDR3 is TGTGCCACCCTAGCGGGAGTGTCAGATACGCAGTATTTT.

This sequence joins TRBV7-9 and TRBJ1-1; no clear D. The CDR3 has 14 residues. Germline V gives CDR1 SEHNR, CDR2 FQNEAQ (reference sequence). Trimming removed 5 bases from V and 1 base from J, with 11 bases in between. The CDR3 is CASSPGRENTEAFF. CDR3 bases: TGTGCCAGCAGCCCCGGACGGGAGAACACTGAAGCTTTCTTT.

This clonotype was seen ten or more times. The J gene is TRBJ2-1, the V gene TRBV9, with D unclear. In germline, CDR1 is SGDLS, CDR2 YYNGEE. Trimming pared 0 bases from V and 5 bases from J, leaving 6 bases between. The CDR3 is made up of 13 amino acids. CDR3 nucleotide sequence: TGTGCCAGCAGCGTAGGGCAGGACAATGAGCAGTTCTTC. It specifies CASSVGQDNEQFF.

The gene calls are TRBV4-3 and TRBJ1-6; 7 positions match TRBD1. Germline trimming cut 1 base from V and 10 bases from J; bases unmatched to any gene: 10. The CDR3 is made up of 16 amino acids. Germline CDR1 is LGHNA and CDR2 is YSLEER. Written as DNA, the CDR3 is TGCGCCAGCAGCCAAGCTCAGACAGGGTTGGTCTCACCCCTCCACTTT. Protein: CASSQAQTGLVSPLHF.

This chain connects TRBV7-6 to TRBJ1-1, with D perhaps TRBD1 (6 bases). This CDR3 spans 17 amino acids. The V gene's germline CDR1 is SGHVS and CDR2 FNYEAQ. V was cut by 4 bases and J by 7 bases, with 25 bases left in between. CDR3: CASSYGGPFRGQSEAFF. In DNA, the CDR3 is TGTGCCAGCAGCTACGGGGGCCCGTTCCGTGGACAAAGTGAAGCTTTCTTT.

This clonotype has ten or more counts. This rearrangement joins TRBV10-3 to TRBJ2-6; TRBD1 aligns across 8 bases. CDR1 is ENHRY, CDR2 SYGVKD, per germline. The CDR3 is 16 amino acids. Germline trimming cut 6 bases from V and 0 bases from J; bases unmatched to any gene: 4. The CDR3 coding sequence is TGTGCCATCAGCCGACAGGGGATCTCTGGGGCCAACGTCCTGACTTTC. Its translation is CAISRQGISGANVLTF.

V and J are TRBV6-2 or TRBV6-3 and TRBJ1-2; the D gene is possibly TRBD1 (5 bases). The V gene's germline CDR1 is MNHEY and CDR2 SVGEGT. The CDR3 has 15 amino acids. Between the trimmed V and J ends, which lost 5 bases and 6 bases, there was a span of 19 bases. The CDR3 DNA sequence: TGTGCCAGCAGTACACCGGGACTTATCTCTCATGGCTACACCTTC. Encoded protein: CASSTPGLISHGYTF.

In this sample, this clonotype turned up many times. This chain joins TRBV7-9 and TRBJ2-4; the D is unclear. CDR1 and CDR2 (germline): SEHNR, FQNEAQ (reference sequence). V was pared by 4 bases and J by 0 bases, with 13 bases between. The CDR3 spans 16 residues. Here the CDR3 DNA reads TGTGCCAGCAGCTCCCAAAGGCAGCTAGCCAAAAACATTCAGTACTTC. Its translation: CASSSQRQLAKNIQYF.

This chain joins TRBV20-1 and TRBJ2-4, with TRBD1 as a possible D gene (6 bases). Germline CDR1 DFQATT, CDR2 SNEGSKA (reference sequence). V was shortened by 6 bases and J by 4 bases, with 10 bases between the two germline ends. CDR3 size: 12 residues. The CDR3, as DNA: TGCAGTGCACGGGACATGAAAAACATTCAGTACTTC. Its translation is CSARDMKNIQYF.

This clonotype came up a few times. The chain combines TRBV28 with TRBJ2-1, with no clear D. Trimming left V 6 bases short and J 6 bases short, with 9 bases between. Germline CDR1 reads MDHEN; CDR2 reads SYDVKM. There are 12 residues in the CDR3. In nucleotides, the CDR3 is TGTGCCAGCAGCGCCACGGGCAATGAGCAGTTCTTC. It translates to CASSATGNEQFF.

The chain recombines TRBV21-1 with TRBJ1-6; the table assigns TRBD1, which was not confirmed against the DNA. TRBV21-1 is described as a pseudogene. This CDR3 is built from 12 residues. The CDR3 protein is CLVWGLNSPLHF. CDR3 coding DNA: TGTTTGGTATGGGGGTTGAATTCACCCCTCCACTTT.